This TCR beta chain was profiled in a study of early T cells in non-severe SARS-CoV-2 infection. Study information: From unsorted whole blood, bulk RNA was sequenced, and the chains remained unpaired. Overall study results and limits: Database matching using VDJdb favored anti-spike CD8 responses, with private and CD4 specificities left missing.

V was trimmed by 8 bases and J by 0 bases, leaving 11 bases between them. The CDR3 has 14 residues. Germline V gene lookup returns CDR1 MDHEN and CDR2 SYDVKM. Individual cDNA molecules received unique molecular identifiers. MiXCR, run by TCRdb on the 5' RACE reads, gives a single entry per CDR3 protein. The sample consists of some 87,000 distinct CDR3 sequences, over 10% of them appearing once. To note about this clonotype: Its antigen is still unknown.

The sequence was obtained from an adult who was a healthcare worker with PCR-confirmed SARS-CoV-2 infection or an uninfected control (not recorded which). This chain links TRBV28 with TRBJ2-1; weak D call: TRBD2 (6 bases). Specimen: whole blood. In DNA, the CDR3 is TGTGCCAGCTGGTCGGGACTCTCCTACAATGAGCAGTTCTTC. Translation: CASWSGLSYNEQFF.